These 25 T cell receptor beta chains came from one sample sequenced in a study of OX40 agonist ivuxolimab in advanced cancers. The assay was immunoSEQ multiplex PCR, and TCRdb's table has in-frame clones only and misses some. The data show some 100,000 clones, almost 90% seen once. This material consisted of CD4+ or CD8+ T cells sorted from blood, taken in a trial of the OX40 agonist ivuxolimab. Receptor source: an adult with an advanced solid tumor such as melanoma, head and neck, liver or kidney cancer.

The chain combines TRBV5-6 with TRBJ1-5; D remains ambiguous. The CDR3 extends over 14 amino acids. CDR1 is SGHDT and CDR2 is YYEEEE in the germline V gene. Trimming removed 2 bases at V and 3 bases at J, with 9 bases between. The CDR3 DNA reads TGTGCCAGCAGCTTAGGAGGCCCCAATCAGCCCCAGCATTTT. This translates into CASSLGGPNQPQHF. The variable domain in full, with the rest retrieved from reference TRBV5-6 and TRBJ1-5, is DAGVTQSPTHLIKTRGQQVTLRCSPKSGHDTVSWYQQALGQGPQFIFQYYEEEERQRGNFPDRFSGHQFPNYSSELNVNALLLGDSALYLCASSLGGPNQPQHFGDGTRLSIL.

J is TRBJ1-1 and V is TRBV28, with 7 bases that match TRBD1. Losses at the gene ends were 4 bases for V and 1 base for J; bases not matched to a gene: 15. The CDR3 consists of 18 residues. Germline CDR1 MDHEN, CDR2 SYDVKM. CDR3 sequence (DNA): TGTGCCAGCAGTTCCCCAAGACAGGGTGGGGGTAGGAACACTGAAGCTTTCTTT. This gives the protein CASSSPRQGGGRNTEAFF. Full variable domain (remainder filled in from reference TRBV28 and TRBJ1-1): DVKVTQSSRYLVKRTGEKVFLECVQDMDHENMFWYRQDPGLGLRLIYFSYDVKMKEKGDIPEGYSVSREKKERFSLILESASTNQTSMYLCASSSPRQGGGRNTEAFFGQGTRLTVV.

The rearrangement uses TRBV10-1 and TRBJ2-3; no definite D call. CDR1 is WNHNN and CDR2 is SYGVQD in the germline V gene (reference sequence). This CDR3 region has 12 residues. Trimming stripped 4 bases from V and 4 bases from J, with 6 bases between. CDR3 nucleotides: TGCGCCAGCAGTGTGAGTTCAGATACGCAGTATTTT. This encodes CASSVSSDTQYF.

This clone was detected only a few times. The chain employs TRBV6-1 and TRBJ1-2; no definite D call. Germline V gene data show CDR1 as MNHNS and CDR2 as SASEGT. This CDR3 contains 12 residues. V dropped 6 bases and J dropped 5 bases, with 10 bases sitting between them. For the CDR3, the DNA is TGTGCCAGCAGCCCCAGGCCTTATGGCTACACCTTC. Amino acids: CASSPRPYGYTF.

The chain has TRBV19 and TRBJ2-1; maybe TRBD2 (6 bases). The ends were cut back, 10 bases at V and 4 bases at J, with 11 bases in the middle. This CDR3 has 12 residues. Germline V CDR1 and CDR2: LNHDA, SQIVND (reference sequence). In DNA form, the CDR3 reads TGTGCCACCGGGACTCCTTACAATGAGCAGTTCTTC. It translates to CATGTPYNEQFF.

The chain uses TRBV7-8 and TRBJ2-5; TRBD2 matches 7 bases. Germline loops: CDR1 SGHVS, CDR2 FQNEAQ. The CDR3 contains 14 residues. The V gene end was trimmed by 5 bases and the J gene end by 7 bases; junction bases not matched to a gene: 10. The CDR3 DNA follows: TGTGCCAGCAGCCACCGGGCCAGGGAGGGGACCCAGTACTTC. It codes for CASSHRAREGTQYF.

This rearrangement joins TRBV18 to TRBJ1-4, with 9 bases lining up with TRBD1. The trim removed 6 bases at V and 7 bases at J, leaving 15 bases unmatched. The germline V gene encodes CDR1 KGHSH and CDR2 LQKENI. There are 17 residues in the CDR3. CDR3 DNA: TGTGCCAGCTCCCCCGGGACAGGGTCCGGGCAAAGTGAAAAACTGTTTTTT. Translation gives CASSPGTGSGQSEKLFF.

The chain couples TRBV5-6 to TRBJ1-1, with 7 positions matching TRBD1. The germline V gene has CDR1 SGHDT and CDR2 YYEEEE. V was pared by 3 bases and J by 0 bases, with 11 bases of the junction left unmatched. The CDR3 has 17 amino acids. The CDR3: CASSSPFRTGMNTEAFF. As DNA, the CDR3 is TGTGCCAGCAGCTCACCGTTTAGGACAGGTATGAACACTGAAGCTTTCTTT.

The chain employs TRBV5-6 and TRBJ2-2, with 8 bases that match TRBD1. J gave up 5 bases and V 0 bases, and 9 bases lay outside the gene matches. The CDR3 spans 17 residues. Germline lookup yields CDR1 SGHDT and CDR2 YYEEEE. CDR3 protein: CASSLEPGTGSTGELFF. The CDR3 coding sequence is TGTGCCAGCAGCTTGGAGCCCGGGACAGGATCTACCGGGGAGCTGTTTTTT.

V and J are TRBV5-1 and TRBJ2-7, with 10 bases aligning to TRBD1. The ends lost 2 bases at V and 5 bases at J; junction bases unmatched: 7. CDR1 SGHRS and CDR2 YFSETQ come from the germline V gene. The CDR3 consists of 15 residues. The CDR3 sequence is CASSLAGTGVHEQYF. The CDR3 DNA sequence: TGCGCCAGCAGCTTAGCCGGGACAGGGGTCCACGAGCAGTACTTC. Supplemented by reference TRBV5-1 and TRBJ2-7, the full variable domain reads KAGVTQTPRYLIKTRGQQVTLSCSPISGHRSVSWYQQTPGQGLQFLFEYFSETQRNKGNFPGRFSGRQFSNSRSEMNVSTLELGDSALYLCASSLAGTGVHEQYFGPGTRLTVT.

The chain joins TRBV6-1 to TRBJ2-7; TRBD1 agrees at 10 bases. There are 13 residues in the CDR3. Germline trimming cut 7 bases from V and 6 bases from J; bases unmatched to any gene: 6. Germline V gene lookup returns CDR1 MNHNS and CDR2 SASEGT. CDR3 loop: CASIQDRGSEQYF. CDR3 nucleotide sequence: TGTGCCAGCATTCAGGACAGGGGGAGCGAGCAGTACTTC.

The chain employs TRBV28 and TRBJ2-5; 7 bases fit TRBD1. CDR3 length: 14 residues. CDR1 is MDHEN and CDR2 is SYDVKM in the germline V gene. The V segment lost 8 bases and the J segment 7 bases; nucleotides outside the gene matches: 13. CDR3 amino acids: CASSQRGGSGTQYF. For the CDR3, the DNA is TGTGCCAGCTCCCAGAGAGGGGGCTCGGGGACCCAGTACTTC.

This clone appeared a single time. The chain has TRBV11-2 and TRBJ2-1; 12 bases map to TRBD2. Germline assignment: CDR1 SGHAT and CDR2 FQNNGV. The CDR3 totals 19 residues. V was clipped by 2 bases and J by 0 bases; unmatched bases: 8. CDR3 bases: TGTGCCAGCAGCTTATCTAGCGGGGGGGCCGGGAGCTCCTACAATGAGCAGTTCTTC. Translating it yields CASSLSSGGAGSSYNEQFF. The entire variable domain, with the rest obtained from reference TRBV11-2 and TRBJ2-1, is as follows: EAGVAQSPRYKIIEKRQSVAFWCNPISGHATLYWYQQILGQGPKLLIQFQNNGVVDDSQLPKDRFSAERLKGVDSTLKIQPAKLEDSAVYLCASSLSSGGAGSSYNEQFFGPGTRLTVL.

This rearrangement joins TRBV2 to TRBJ2-3; perhaps TRBD1 as D (7 bases). V shed 3 bases and J shed 2 bases, with 15 bases lying between them. The V gene's germline CDR1 is SNHLY and CDR2 FYNNEI. CDR3 length: 16 amino acids. CDR3 DNA sequence: TGTGCCAGCAGTGATTTTGCGGGACAGTACACAGATACGCAGTATTTT. Its protein product is CASSDFAGQYTDTQYF.

The chain employs TRBV5-1 and TRBJ2-3; 7 bases are a match to TRBD1. CDR3 length: 15 residues. The germline gives CDR1 SGHRS, CDR2 YFSETQ. V lost 1 base, J lost 1 base, and 3 bases stayed unmatched. As DNA, the CDR3 is TGCGCCAGCAGCTTGACAGGGGTAGGCACAGATACGCAGTATTTT. Residues: CASSLTGVGTDTQYF.

The chain recombines TRBV5-5 with TRBJ1-1, with TRBD1 as a possible D gene (5 bases). Per the germline V gene, CDR1 is SGHKS and CDR2 is YYEKEE (reference sequence). Trimming left V 0 bases short and J 0 bases short, with 21 bases between. CDR3 length: 19 amino acids. The DNA for the CDR3 is TGTGCCAGCAGCTTGGCCCGGGCCCCCGGGGCCCTCCTGAACACTGAAGCTTTCTTT. This sequence encodes CASSLARAPGALLNTEAFF.

The chain links TRBV11-2 to TRBJ2-2, with D perhaps given as TRBD1 or TRBD2 (5 bases each). V was shortened by 1 base and J by 1 base, with 16 bases between the two germline ends. This CDR3 is 18 amino acids long. CDR1 SGHAT and CDR2 FQNNGV come from the germline V gene. Written as DNA, the CDR3 is TGTGCCAGCAGCTTAGGAGGTTTGTCGGGGCGGAACACCGGGGAGCTGTTTTTT. Residues: CASSLGGLSGRNTGELFF.

The chain carries TRBV11-3 and TRBJ2-7, with D perhaps given as TRBD1 or TRBD2 (5 bases each). This CDR3 comprises 14 residues. Trimming left V 5 bases short and J 0 bases short, with 11 bases between. Per germline, CDR1 SGHNT and CDR2 YENEEA. CDR3 region: CASSPRDHSYEQYF. The CDR3 nucleotides read TGTGCCAGCAGCCCCCGGGACCACTCCTACGAGCAGTACTTC.

This clone came up once. The rearrangement uses TRBV5-1 and TRBJ2-3, with D perhaps matching TRBD2 (6 bases). CDR3 length: 14 amino acids. V was trimmed by 3 bases and J by 2 bases, leaving 10 bases between them. Germline V CDR1 and CDR2: SGHRS, YFSETQ. Here the CDR3 DNA reads TGCGCCAGCAGCTCTGGGACTTTCACAGATACGCAGTATTTT. This sequence encodes CASSSGTFTDTQYF.

About this clone: One end of the junction does not line up with germline, which may come from a read error. The rearrangement uses TRBV30 and TRBJ1-5; the D is unclear. This CDR3 has 14 amino acids. Germline V gene sequence: CDR1 GTSNPN, CDR2 SVGIG (reference sequence). The CDR3 region is CAWSEGTSSQPQHF. CDR3 bases: TGTGCCTGGAGTGAGGGTACGAGCAGTCAGCCCCAGCATTTT.

The genes are TRBV5-1 and TRBJ2-7; D not certain. Germline CDR1 and CDR2: SGHRS and YFSETQ. CDR3 length: 13 amino acids. The V end was cut by 1 base, the J end by 7 bases, with 12 bases between. CDR3 bases: TGCGCCAGCAGCTTGTACAGAGTTGGGGAGCAGTACTTC. Its translation: CASSLYRVGEQYF.

The chain carries TRBV25-1 and TRBJ1-6; D is undetermined. There are 13 residues in the CDR3. The V and J ends lost 7 bases and 0 bases respectively, with 4 bases between them. Germline-derived CDR1 and CDR2 are MGHDK and SYGVNS. The CDR3 loop reads CASKSSYNSPLHF. In DNA, the CDR3 is TGTGCCAGCAAGAGCTCCTATAATTCACCCCTCCACTTT.

This clone has a single count. The chain couples TRBV29-1 to TRBJ2-7; TRBD2 matches at 10 bases. The CDR3 is 14 amino acids. Losses at the gene ends were 5 bases for V and 6 bases for J; bases not matched to a gene: 10. Germline V gene sequence: CDR1 SQVTM, CDR2 ANQGSEA. CDR3 protein: CSVRAASGRSEQYF. The CDR3 bases are TGCAGCGTTCGAGCGGCTAGCGGGAGATCCGAGCAGTACTTC.

This rearrangement joins TRBV7-8 to TRBJ1-4; D remains unclear. This CDR3 has 15 residues. Trimming stripped 5 bases from V and 15 bases from J, with 25 bases between. Germline CDR1 reads SGHVS; CDR2 reads FQNEAQ. CDR3: CASSPQTIAQKIVFF. CDR3 DNA sequence: TGTGCCAGCAGCCCGCAGACTATTGCACAAAAAATAGTGTTTTTT.

The chain uses TRBV6-5 and TRBJ1-6, with a weak D call TRBD1 (5 bases). The V end was cut by 6 bases, the J end by 9 bases, with 15 bases between. The CDR3 is 14 residues long. Germline CDR1 reads MNHEY; CDR2 reads SVGAGI. As DNA, the CDR3 is TGTGCCAGCAGCCGACCAGGGAGGGGTTCACCCCTCCACTTT. Encoded protein: CASSRPGRGSPLHF.